This T cell receptor beta chain was identified during a study of shared clonotypes between healthy human individuals. Study-wide context: For every donor, three CD4 naive, three CD4 memory, two CD8 naive and one CD8 memory plates were used.

CDR1 and CDR2 from the germline V gene are MNHNY and SVGAGI (reference sequence). J gave up 6 bases and V 4 bases, and 7 bases lay outside the gene matches. This CDR3 has 15 amino acids. About this clone itself: Antigen unknown.

Only Caucasian adults living in Nashville, Tennessee served as donors. The deep-level immunoSEQ assay was used. Profiled with immunoSEQ multiplex PCR; TCRdb holds only in-frame clones, not every one. In the table there are 2,500,000 or so clones, around nine tenths of which are singletons. Whole-study findings and limits: Clonotypes which were not shared had lower generation probabilities than clonotypes that all four donors shared.

The sequence came from a man younger than 30 in good health. The chain has TRBV6-6 and TRBJ2-2; TRBD2 agrees at 8 bases. Sequencing was carried out using naive CD4+ T cells sorted from blood. Subset in this sample: CD45RA+ positively selected. The CDR3 loop reads CASSSKAGEAGELFF. Here the CDR3 DNA reads TGTGCCAGCAGTTCCAAAGCGGGAGAGGCCGGGGAGCTGTTTTTT.